This T cell receptor beta chain was retrieved from a study of response to subunit inactivated influenza vaccine. Trimming stripped 1 base from V and 12 bases from J, with 10 bases between. CDR3 size: 12 residues. Germline CDR1 reads SGHTA; CDR2 reads FQGNSA. One entry per CDR3 protein, called by TCRdb with MiXCR from the RT-PCR reads. The sample includes roughly 550,000 distinct CDR3 sequences, approximately 20% seen only once; the top ten take approximately 3%. These data were also reused for a study on T cells expressing NK-cell markers. That investigation notes: 5'RACE template switching with UMIs produced the TCR beta cDNA. Seropositivity for HCMV was found in seven of the eight sequenced donors, with one seronegative. The sorts in several experiments were restricted to alpha-beta TCR T cells by an anti-gamma-delta TCR antibody. Certain NKG2C+ T cell clones were expanded, and their HCMV specificity remained unclear.

This receptor was obtained from a man aged 45-65 years who received an inactivated influenza vaccine. The material sequenced was CD4+ T cells sorted from PBMCs, taken roughly 13 days after vaccination. The gene calls are TRBV7-2 and TRBJ2-1; D unresolved. This CDR3 reads CASSLVHTGQFF. CDR3 nucleotide sequence: TGTGCCAGCAGCTTAGTCCACACGGGGCAGTTCTTC.